The rows below give T cell receptor beta chains drawn from one sample of a study of CD8 T cells in ankylosing spondylitis. TCRdb recomputed calls from the 5' RACE reads with MiXCR, one row per CDR3 protein. The repertoire includes 250,000 to 350,000 distinct CDR3 sequences, roughly 20% of them detected once, and 7.5% to 9% sits in the top ten. Material: blood, either unsorted or a sorted T cell fraction (not recorded which). Receptor source: a male donor with ankylosing spondylitis or in good health (not recorded which). The CDR3 runs from the conserved cysteine through the conserved F or W. The order of the fields is J gene, D gene, clone size, V gene, CDR3 DNA, CDR3 protein. D genes are given only for firm matches. Some rows mark clone size as missing; the rest say once, few, many or name a class of expanded clone.

>TRBJ2-3|-|-|TRBV24-1
TGTGCCACCAGTGATCGGACACACCCCACAGATACGCAGTATTTT
CATSDRTHPTDTQYF
>TRBJ1-4|-|few|TRBV3-1
TGTGCCAGCAGCCAGTTATCAGGGGCTGATGAAAAACTGTTTTTT
CASSQLSGADEKLFF
>TRBJ1-2|TRBD1|few|TRBV2
TGTGCCAGCACCGGGTCGGGACAGGGCGTGTATGGCTACACCTTC
CASTGSGQGVYGYTF
>TRBJ2-2|-|few|TRBV21-1
TGTGCCAGCAGCAACTTGGACGGGGAGCTGTTTTTT
CASSNLDGELFF
>TRBJ2-2|-|-|TRBV15
TGTGCCACCAGCAGAGATCCAGGGGCAACCGGGGAGCTGTTTTTT
CATSRDPGATGELFF
>TRBJ1-1|-|-|TRBV6-1
TGTGCCAGCAGTCAAACGGGACCTAAGATTGAAGCTTTCTTT
CASSQTGPKIEAFF
>TRBJ1-1|-|few|TRBV14
TGTGCCAGCAGCCCAACAGGGTACGACACTGAAGCTTTCTTT
CASSPTGYDTEAFF
>TRBJ2-1|TRBD2|-|TRBV28
TGTGCCAGCAGGTCGACTAGCGGGGGGGCCTACAATGAGCAGTTCTTC
CASRSTSGGAYNEQFF
>TRBJ2-4|-|few|TRBV10-3
TGTGCCATCAGTATACGGGGTGACATTCAGTACTTC
CAISIRGDIQYF
>TRBJ2-3|TRBD2|-|TRBV24-1
TGTGCCACCAGTGATTTTGGACTAGCGGGGGGGCGCACAGATACGCAGTATTTT
CATSDFGLAGGRTDTQYF
>TRBJ1-3|-|-|TRBV12-3/TRBV12-4
TGTGCCAGCAGCATGCCTCCTGGAAACACCATATATTTT
CASSMPPGNTIYF
>TRBJ1-2|-|-|TRBV7-2
TGTGCCAGCAGACCCGAGGGGGGTAACTATGGCTACACCTTC
CASRPEGGNYGYTF
>TRBJ1-1|-|-|TRBV2
TGTGCCAGCAGTGTCGGGGGGGCGTCGAACACTGAAGCTTTCTTT
CASSVGGASNTEAFF
>TRBJ2-1|-|-|TRBV29-1
TGCAGCGTTGGGCAGACGCCCTACAATGAGCAGTTCTTC
CSVGQTPYNEQFF
>TRBJ1-5|-|-|TRBV20-1
TGCAGTGTGGATCCGGTCCAGAGCAATCAGCCCCAGCATTTT
CSVDPVQSNQPQHF
>TRBJ1-1|TRBD1|-|TRBV20-1
TGCAGGGGACAGCCACGGAACACTGAAGCTTTCTTT
CRGQPRNTEAFF
>TRBJ1-4|-|few|TRBV5-6
TGTGCCAGCAGCAGCCGCGGGAATGAAAAACTGTTTTTT
CASSSRGNEKLFF
>TRBJ1-6|-|few|TRBV20-1
TGCAGTGCTAGAGACGGCAATGATTCACCCCTCCACTTT
CSARDGNDSPLHF
>TRBJ2-3|-|few|TRBV20-1
TGCAGTGCTAGAGATCCGGGGAAAATCCGGAATACGCAGTATTTT
CSARDPGKIRNTQYF
>TRBJ2-5|TRBD1|few|TRBV12-3/TRBV12-4
TGTGCCAGTCGACAGGGCTGGGAGACCCAGTACTTC
CASRQGWETQYF
>TRBJ2-2|-|-|TRBV12-3/TRBV12-4
TGTGCCAGCAGCCCAGGGACTGCCGGGGAGCTGTTTTTT
CASSPGTAGELFF
>TRBJ1-5|-|few|TRBV6-1
TGTGCCAGCAGTGAGGGACGGGAACAGCCCCAGCATTTT
CASSEGREQPQHF
>TRBJ2-3|-|few|TRBV9
TGTGCCAGCAGCCAGAGAGATACGCAGTATTTT
CASSQRDTQYF
>TRBJ2-5|-|few|TRBV25-1
TGTGCCAGCAGTGAGGGTTTTGGGGGGGGGCTGCAGACCCAGTACTTC
CASSEGFGGGLQTQYF
>TRBJ2-1|-|-|TRBV6-2/TRBV6-3
TGTGCCAGCATCAGATCGGCCCCTTACAATGAGCAGTTCTTC
CASIRSAPYNEQFF
>TRBJ2-1|-|few|TRBV5-1
TGCGCCAGCAGCTTGGTAGCGGCAAGCTCCTACAATGAGCAGTTCTTC
CASSLVAASSYNEQFF
>TRBJ1-6|TRBD1|few|TRBV7-9
TGTGCCAGCAGCAACCGACAGGGTTCACCCCTCCACTTT
CASSNRQGSPLHF
>TRBJ1-6|TRBD1|-|TRBV5-1
TGCGCCAGCAGCCCGGGGGACAGGGAGAATTCACCCCTCCACTTT
CASSPGDRENSPLHF
>TRBJ2-2|TRBD2|-|TRBV5-1
TGCGCCAGCAGCCTGCGGACTAGCGGGGCCTCGAACACCGGGGAGCTGTTTTTT
CASSLRTSGASNTGELFF
>TRBJ1-6|-|-|TRBV6-1
TGTGCCAGCACCTCACTAAGTGGAGGGAATTCACCCCTCCACTTT
CASTSLSGGNSPLHF
>TRBJ2-1|TRBD2|many|TRBV3-1
TGTGCCAGCAGCCTTTTTGGCGGGAGGTCCTACAATGAGCAGTTCTTC
CASSLFGGRSYNEQFF
>TRBJ2-3|-|-|TRBV29-1
TGCAGCGTTGAGGGGACACTCTCAGATACGCAGTATTTT
CSVEGTLSDTQYF